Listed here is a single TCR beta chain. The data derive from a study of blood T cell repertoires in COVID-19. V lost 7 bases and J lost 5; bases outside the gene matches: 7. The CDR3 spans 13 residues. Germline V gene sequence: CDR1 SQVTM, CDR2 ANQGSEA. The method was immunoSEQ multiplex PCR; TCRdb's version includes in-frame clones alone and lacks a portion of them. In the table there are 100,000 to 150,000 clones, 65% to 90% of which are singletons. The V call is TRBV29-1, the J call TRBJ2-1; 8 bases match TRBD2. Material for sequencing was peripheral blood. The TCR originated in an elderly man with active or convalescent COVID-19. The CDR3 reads CSAPGLANNEQFF. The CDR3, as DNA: TGCAGCGCACCCGGACTAGCCAACAATGAGCAGTTCTTC.